The 8 T cell receptor beta chains in this list originate from one sample, sequenced in a study of Graves' ophthalmopathy and Graves' hyperthyroidism. Amplification of the TCR beta CDR3 regions used RNA transcripts (as template). Second-round multiplex PCR came after first-round RT-PCR with HTBI primers. MiXCR, run by TCRdb on the multiplex PCR reads, gives a single entry per CDR3 protein. The sample holds about 590,000 distinct CDR3 sequences, under 40% seen once. Sequenced input: peripheral blood or thyroid tissue (not recorded which). The receptor source for this set is an adult man with Graves' hyperthyroidism.

The sample holds many counts of this clonotype. V and J are TRBV12-3 or TRBV12-4 and TRBJ2-7; D is perhaps TRBD1 (5 bases). The V gene lost 3 bases and the J gene lost 1 base, with 10 bases spanning the gap. The CDR3 consists of 14 residues. The CDR3: CASSFRVKSYEQYF. CDR3 DNA sequence: TGTGCCAGCAGTTTCAGGGTAAAGTCCTACGAGCAGTACTTC.

The V and J genes are TRBV5-5 and TRBJ1-6; 11 bases are a match to TRBD1. The V segment lost 3 bases and the J segment 7 bases; nucleotides outside the gene matches: 6. Germline V gene sequence: CDR1 SGHKS, CDR2 YYEKEE (reference sequence). This CDR3 region has 16 residues. CDR3 protein: CASSWGQGGWNSPLHF. The CDR3 DNA reads as TGTGCCAGCAGCTGGGGACAGGGGGGATGGAATTCACCCCTCCACTTT.

This clonotype has ten or more counts. Mismatch with germline at one junction end may stem from a read error. Here the CDR3 DNA reads TGCGCCAGCAGCTTTGAAGGTGACTATGGCTACACCTTC. Translated: CASSFEGDYGYTF. The V gene is TRBV28, the J gene TRBJ1-2; no clear D. The CDR3 extends over 13 amino acids. CDR1 is MDHEN and CDR2 is SYDVKM in the germline V gene.

The sample holds many counts of this clonotype. The rearrangement joins TRBV29-1 to TRBJ2-2; 9 positions match TRBD1. This CDR3 is 14 amino acids long. Trimming at V came to 6 bases and at J to 7 bases, leaving 9 bases not matched to a gene. Per the germline V gene, CDR1 is SQVTM and CDR2 is ANQGSEA. This CDR3 is CSVSWDRVGGELFF. CDR3 nucleotide sequence: TGCAGCGTCTCCTGGGACAGGGTTGGCGGGGAGCTGTTTTTT.

Worth noting for this clonotype: This may stem from a read error, because a much larger clone lies one nucleotide away. The chain joins TRBV7-2 to TRBJ2-7; D possibly corresponds to TRBD1 (5 bases). Germline values: CDR1 SGHTA, CDR2 FQGNSA. V was shortened by 8 bases and J by 1 base, with 15 bases between the two germline ends. The CDR3 contains 14 residues. Here the CDR3 reads CASGQGAGSYEQYF. The CDR3 bases are TGTGCCAGCGGCCAAGGGGCCGGATCCTACGAGCAGTACTTC.

This clonotype has just one count. A single base separates this from a much larger clone, so it may be a read error. V and J are TRBV20-1 and TRBJ2-7; 13 bases are a match to TRBD2. This CDR3 has 14 residues. CDR1 DFQATT and CDR2 SNEGSKA come from the germline V gene (reference sequence). Written as DNA, the CDR3 is TGCAGTGCTGAACGGACTAGCGGGGGTTACGAGCCGTACTTC. Its protein product is CSAERTSGGYEPYF.

This clonotype was picked up a small number of times. The CDR3 DNA reads TGTGCCAGCAAAACCCTTGAGGGGGACAGGGGCGACTTCAACACCGGGGAGCTGTTTTTT. This translates into CASKTLEGDRGDFNTGELFF. The chain has TRBV2 and TRBJ2-2; 10 bases line up with TRBD1. V gave up 7 bases and J gave up 2 bases; unmatched junction bases: 19. This CDR3 is built from 20 residues. Germline loops: CDR1 SNHLY, CDR2 FYNNEI.

The V call is TRBV7-3, the J call TRBJ1-2; possible D gene TRBD1, 5 bases. V was trimmed by 8 bases and J by 6 bases, leaving 22 bases between them. CDR3 length equals 15 residues. Per germline, CDR1 SGHTA and CDR2 FQGTGA. DNA for the CDR3: TGTGCCAGCTCTACCGGGACTAGCGGGCTACATGGCTACACCTTC. This sequence encodes CASSTGTSGLHGYTF.